This passage covers 8 T cell receptor beta chains from one sample sequenced in a study of CD8+CD57+ T cells in acquired aplastic anemia. Profiling that covered TCR beta VDJ and CDR3 relied on genomic DNA as its template. TCRdb processed the reads anew with MiXCR; each CDR3 protein has one entry. The sample holds under 150,000 distinct CDR3 sequences, approximately 41% seen once. Sequencing used sorted CD4+, CD8+, or CD8+CD57+ T cells (not recorded which) from PBMCs. All receptors derive from a human donor in good health, serving as a control.

Concerning this clonotype: The conserved phenylalanine or tryptophan normally closing the CDR3 is absent here, so this likely arose from a read error. The chain uses TRBV29-1 and TRBJ2-7, with D tentatively TRBD1 (6 bases). The CDR3 consists of 12 residues. Germline lookup yields CDR1 SQVTM and CDR2 ANQGSEA. V was pared by 2 bases and J by 5 bases, with 10 bases between. CDR3 residues: CSVETGSHEQYL. In DNA form, the CDR3 reads TGCAGCGTTGAAACAGGGTCTCACGAGCAGTACTTA.

The rearrangement joins TRBV5-8 to TRBJ2-7; 10 nucleotides line up with TRBD1. This CDR3 is built from 14 residues. CDR1 is SGHTS, CDR2 YDEGEE, per germline. The V gene end was trimmed by 3 bases and the J gene end by 3 bases; junction bases not matched to a gene: 3. In nucleotides, the CDR3 is TGTGCCAGCAGCTCCCGGGACAGGGGCTACGAGCAGTACTTC. It yields the protein CASSSRDRGYEQYF.

The J gene is TRBJ1-1, the V gene TRBV7-6; TRBD1 matches at 7 bases. CDR1 is SGHVS, CDR2 FNYEAQ, per germline. V shed 5 bases and J 0 bases; nucleotides not matched to a gene: 9. The CDR3 has 16 amino acids. CDR3 nucleotide sequence: TGTGCCAGCAGCAGACAGGGTACAGTTCTGAACACTGAAGCTTTCTTT. Translating it yields CASSRQGTVLNTEAFF.

This clonotype occurred many times. The chain uses TRBV19 and TRBJ2-7; D is ambiguous. Trimming took 3 bases from V and 2 from J, leaving 14 bases between them. The CDR3 runs 15 residues. The germline gives CDR1 LNHDA, CDR2 SQIVND (reference sequence). CDR3 DNA: TGTGCCAGTAGTATTGTTGGCGGTTCTCCCTACGAGCAGTACTTC. It encodes CASSIVGGSPYEQYF.

There are a few counts of this clonotype. The chain combines TRBV12-3 or TRBV12-4 with TRBJ2-3, with 16 bases aligning to TRBD2. The length of the CDR3 is 19 residues. The V segment lost 4 bases and the J segment 7 bases; nucleotides outside the gene matches: 14. The CDR3 region is CASSSPRTGTSGGANTQYF. The CDR3 nucleotides read TGTGCCAGCAGTTCCCCGCGCACCGGGACTAGCGGGGGGGCGAATACGCAGTATTTT.

V usage is TRBV10-3 and J usage is TRBJ2-5; possibly TRBD2 for D (6 bases). CDR3 length: 14 amino acids. The V gene lost 0 bases and the J gene lost 5 bases, with 10 bases spanning the gap. Germline V CDR1 and CDR2: ENHRY, SYGVKD. CDR3 bases: TGTGCCATCAGTGAGTCGGGGGGATGGGAGACCCAGTACTTC. This encodes CAISESGGWETQYF.

This clonotype was counted between two and nine times. The chain has TRBV24-1 and TRBJ2-7; D is perhaps TRBD1 (6 bases). With 3 bases removed from V and 5 bases from J, the gap between germline ends came to 16 bases. Germline V CDR1 and CDR2: KGHDR, SFDVKD. This CDR3 region has 15 residues. The CDR3 loop reads CATSDTGSSFNEQYF. In DNA, the CDR3 is TGTGCCACCAGTGATACAGGGAGTTCGTTCAACGAGCAGTACTTC.

Ten or more counts support this clonotype. CDR3 in DNA: TGTGCCAGCTTCCGGGACTTGCCGACCTACGAGCAGTACTTC. Translation: CASFRDLPTYEQYF. The chain couples TRBV19 to TRBJ2-7; a weak D match, TRBD2 (6 bases). The CDR3 runs 14 residues. The germline V gene encodes CDR1 LNHDA and CDR2 SQIVND (reference sequence). The V gene lost 9 bases and the J gene lost 2 bases, with 17 bases spanning the gap.